This T cell receptor (beta chain) was recovered during a study of blood T cell repertoires in COVID-19 (dated by TCRdb to 2019 to 2021). Study-level background: Samples covering the acute and convalescent phases of COVID-19 were provided by collaborators in the United States, Italy and Spain. A de-identified subject ID, COVID-19 status, age in years and sex were almost always included in the sample metadata. Where available, HLA class I and class II types were taken from metadata supplied by the sample provider and were not determined by assay-based typing. The prospective study material was composed of cDNA or gDNA derived from T cells, B-cell-depleted T cells, or PBMCs. The repertoires were released in a freely available public database meant as a resource for research on the immune response to SARS-CoV-2. The dataset comprised deeply sampled blood TCRbeta repertoires from subjects exposed to, actively infected with, or recovered from COVID-19. Samples came from the ongoing ImmuneRACE study (first 160 participants) plus 1,254 subjects from 6 global collaborators.

The full study reports these points: The quantity of clinical and demographic metadata differed by source and by participant and was supplied without curation.

The immunoSEQ Assay, a bias-controlled multiplex PCR, was used to amplify TCRbeta CDR3 regions from genomic DNA. In the source study's methods: The number of nucleated cells in each sample was estimated from the amplification of reference gene primers within the assay. Sequence reads were collapsed and filtered to measure the absolute abundance of every unique TCRbeta CDR3 rearrangement. For each sample, productive Simpson clonality was calculated by taking the square root of Simpson's diversity index across productive rearrangements. The clones in this table, taken by TCRdb from immuneACCESS, are in-frame only. Not every clone is retained; where verified, under half of the shortfall comes from an unresolved V gene, and the cause of the rest is unknown. The DNA gave D and trimming, while V, J and clone size come from that table. In this sample the table shows tens of thousands of clones, about nine tenths of which occur a single time. Together, the top ten hold roughly 5% of the sample.

Compared with germline, V lacks 8 bases and J lacks 9 bases; bases without a gene match: 2. The CDR3 holds 11 amino acids from the cysteine to the phenylalanine. The CDR3 DNA has 33 bases and is translated from base 1. Comment on this clone: What this receptor recognizes is not known. No base quality information exists; no much larger clone differs at one position.

One collaborating source in Seattle enrolled patients while the patients were actively infected and followed the patients over time throughout the course of disease. Collaborating institutions collected whole blood in K2EDTA tubes following their own protocols. For TCRbeta analysis, collaborator samples were shipped as frozen whole blood, as isolated PBMCs, or as DNA extracted from either sample type. The TCR sequence derives from a man aged 55 to 70 with COVID-19, enrolled during active disease. The rearrangement combines TRBV12-3 or TRBV12-4 with TRBJ2-1; 9 nucleotides in the junction match TRBD2. Sequenced input: peripheral blood. In nucleotides, the sequence is TGTGCCAGCGGACTAGCGCTTGAGCAGTTCTTC. Translated, it gives CASGLALEQFF.